The rows below give T cell receptor beta chains drawn from one sample of a study of blood T cell repertoires in COVID-19. TCRdb's table, derived via immunoSEQ multiplex PCR, lists solely in-frame clones and lacks some. Among more than 85,000 clones listed, over 75% were seen once. Input material: peripheral blood. These receptors came from a man aged 50-60 years with acute or convalescent COVID-19. CDR3s include the opening cysteine and the closing phenylalanine or tryptophan. D genes are given only for firm matches. Clone size, where shown, is once, few, many, or a class for clones that have expanded.

>TRBJ2-1|-|TRBV6-5|-
CASSHRKRTGSEQFF
TGTGCCAGCAGTCACCGCAAAAGAACAGGGTCTGAGCAGTTCTTC
>TRBJ1-4|-|TRBV27|-
CASNSGVPSEKLFF
TGTGCCAGCAACTCAGGGGTCCCTAGCGAAAAACTGTTTTTT
>TRBJ1-4|once|TRBV3-1/TRBV3-2|-
CASSRRGTNEKLFF
TGTGCCAGCAGCCGTAGGGGAACTAATGAAAAACTGTTTTTT
>TRBJ2-7|-|TRBV7-3|TRBD1
CASSTTGTGTEQYF
TGTGCCAGCAGCACCACCGGGACAGGGACCGAGCAGTACTTC
>TRBJ2-3|few|TRBV14|TRBD2
CASSPLAGGGTDTQYF
TGTGCCAGCAGCCCACTAGCGGGAGGGGGCACAGATACGCAGTATTTT
>TRBJ2-5|-|TRBV11-3|TRBD2
CASSLAGGETQYF
TGTGCCAGCAGTCTAGCGGGGGGAGAGACCCAGTACTTC
>TRBJ1-5|-|TRBV19|-
CASSISRSRNQPQHF
TGTGCCAGTAGTATCTCACGGTCGCGCAATCAGCCCCAGCATTTT
>TRBJ2-7|many|TRBV7-9|-
CASTDSTYEQYF
TGTGCCTCCACGGACTCGACCTACGAGCAGTACTTC
>TRBJ2-5|-|TRBV7-8|-
CASSSLSRETQYF
TGTGCCAGCAGCTCCCTTAGCCGGGAGACCCAGTACTTC
>TRBJ1-1|-|TRBV5-1|-
CASSLEGTPPGEAFF
TGCGCCAGCAGCTTGGAAGGGACACCTCCCGGGGAAGCTTTCTTT
>TRBJ1-2|-|TRBV11-2|-
CASGTRGRVSTMNYGYTF
TGTGCCAGCGGTACGAGAGGGCGTGTATCTACTATGAACTATGGCTACACCTTC
>TRBJ1-4|-|TRBV9|TRBD1
CASSVVAGGFNEKLFF
TGTGCCAGCAGCGTAGTAGCAGGGGGGTTTAATGAAAAACTGTTTTTT
>TRBJ2-1|-|TRBV13|TRBD2
CASSPGVSGGYNEQFF
TGTGCCAGCAGCCCGGGTGTTAGCGGGGGCTACAATGAGCAGTTCTTC
>TRBJ1-6|few|TRBV15|TRBD1
CATRIDRGNSPLHF
TGTGCCACCAGGATCGACAGGGGTAATTCACCCCTCCACTTT
>TRBJ1-4|-|TRBV4-2|-
CASSQGGGAGEKLFF
TGTGCCAGCAGCCAAGGGGGGGGCGCGGGTGAAAAACTGTTTTTT
>TRBJ1-6|-|TRBV27|TRBD1
CASSLSTGTGSSYNSPLHF
TGTGCCAGCAGTTTATCGACCGGGACAGGGAGCTCCTATAATTCACCCCTCCACTTT
>TRBJ1-5|-|TRBV28|-
CASSQQVPVQPQHF
TGTGCCAGCAGTCAACAGGTCCCGGTTCAGCCCCAGCATTTT
>TRBJ2-1|-|TRBV18|TRBD2
CASSPGTSGSGEQFF
TGTGCCAGCTCACCGGGGACTAGCGGGAGTGGGGAGCAGTTCTTC
>TRBJ1-2|-|TRBV7-9|TRBD1
CASSLEAGTGDNYGYTF
TGTGCCAGCAGCTTAGAGGCGGGGACAGGGGATAACTATGGCTACACCTTC
>TRBJ1-2|-|TRBV9|-
CASSPLDYGYTF
TGTGCCAGCAGCCCTCTAGACTATGGCTACACCTTC
>TRBJ2-5|-|TRBV2|TRBD1
CASSGRRGTGGSETQYF
TGTGCCAGCAGTGGCCGGCGCGGGACAGGGGGCTCGGAGACCCAGTACTTC
>TRBJ2-7|-|TRBV29-1|-
CSVDTPAYEQYF
TGCAGCGTTGATACCCCAGCCTACGAGCAGTACTTC
>TRBJ1-1|-|TRBV19|-
CASSKKGVNTEAFF
TGTGCCAGTAGTAAGAAGGGGGTGAACACTGAAGCTTTCTTT
>TRBJ1-1|-|TRBV9|-
CASSVGGNPRDTEAFF
TGTGCCAGCAGCGTAGGAGGGAACCCTAGGGACACTGAAGCTTTCTTT
>TRBJ2-7|-|TRBV7-6|TRBD1
CASSAGQGWSYEQYF
TGTGCCAGCAGCGCTGGACAGGGGTGGTCCTACGAGCAGTACTTC
>TRBJ1-1|-|TRBV15|-
CATSRDGGPQKAFF
TGTGCCACCAGCAGAGATGGAGGGCCCCAGAAAGCTTTCTTT
>TRBJ2-2|-|TRBV7-3|TRBD2
CASSPGGGAGELFF
TGTGCCAGCAGCCCCGGCGGGGGGGCCGGGGAGCTGTTTTTT
>TRBJ2-2|-|TRBV30|TRBD2
CAWRALAGTNTGELFF
TGTGCCTGGAGGGCACTAGCGGGAACGAACACCGGGGAGCTGTTTTTT
>TRBJ2-2|-|TRBV7-3|-
CASSLGQGTTGELFF
TGTGCCAGCAGCTTAGGCCAGGGGACCACCGGGGAGCTGTTTTTT
>TRBJ1-4|-|TRBV18|-
CASSLRTDYNEKLFF
TGTGCCAGCTCACTAAGGACAGACTATAATGAAAAACTGTTTTTT
>TRBJ1-4|once|TRBV3-1/TRBV3-2|TRBD1
CASRGIAGTGVATNEKLFF
TGTGCCAGCAGGGGGATAGCCGGGACAGGGGTTGCAACTAATGAAAAACTGTTTTTT
>TRBJ2-3|-|TRBV4-2|-
CASSQGGLVGDTQYF
TGTGCCAGCAGCCAAGGCGGTTTAGTTGGAGATACGCAGTATTTT
>TRBJ1-3|-|TRBV7-3|TRBD1
CASSLTGGGNTIYF
TGTGCCAGCAGCCTCACAGGGGGTGGAAACACCATATATTTT
>TRBJ2-1|once|TRBV12-5|-
CASGFPLTGRNEQFF
TGTGCTAGTGGTTTCCCCTTGACAGGGAGGAATGAGCAGTTCTTC
>TRBJ1-5|-|TRBV10-3|TRBD1
CAISVEQGSKPQHF
TGTGCCATCAGTGTTGAACAGGGGTCAAAGCCCCAGCATTTT
>TRBJ1-5|-|TRBV6-2/TRBV6-3|-
CASSWGGNNQPQHF
TGTGCCAGCAGTTGGGGGGGGAACAATCAGCCCCAGCATTTT
>TRBJ2-7|-|TRBV5-4|TRBD2
CASSPGPGGAYEQYF
TGTGCCAGCAGCCCCGGGCCGGGAGGGGCCTACGAGCAGTACTTC
>TRBJ2-2|-|TRBV10-2|TRBD2
CARATGRDTGELFF
TGCGCCAGAGCGACCGGGAGGGACACCGGGGAGCTGTTTTTT
>TRBJ2-3|-|TRBV24-1|TRBD2
CATSAGGGTDTQYF
TGTGCCACCAGTGCGGGAGGGGGGACAGATACGCAGTATTTT
>TRBJ2-5|-|TRBV7-7|-
CASSLDSEGTQYF
TGTGCTAGCAGCTTAGATTCGGAGGGGACCCAGTACTTC
>TRBJ2-1|once|TRBV10-3|TRBD2
CAIGLAGGRGVNEQFF
TGTGCCATCGGACTAGCGGGGGGCCGAGGGGTCAATGAGCAGTTCTTC
>TRBJ1-5|-|TRBV6-1|-
CASSELTRGNQPQHF
TGTGCCAGCAGTGAATTGACAAGAGGGAATCAGCCCCAGCATTTT
>TRBJ1-3|-|TRBV2|-
CASRKLRQDSGNTIYF
TGTGCCAGCAGAAAACTACGACAGGACTCTGGAAACACCATATATTTT
>TRBJ1-6|-|TRBV5-1|TRBD1
CASSYRGQDNSPLHF
TGCGCCAGCAGCTACCGGGGACAGGATAATTCACCCCTCCACTTT
>TRBJ1-6|-|TRBV6-5|-
CASSFSSQRSPLHF
TGTGCCAGCAGTTTTTCCTCCCAGCGGTCACCCCTCCACTTT
>TRBJ2-1|-|TRBV28|-
CASSPWPSGQRFGNEQFF
TGTGCCAGCAGCCCCTGGCCCTCCGGCCAGCGATTCGGCAATGAGCAGTTCTTC
>TRBJ1-2|-|TRBV10-1|TRBD1
CASSDSGQGGGYTF
TGCGCCAGCAGTGATTCGGGACAGGGAGGTGGCTACACCTTC
>TRBJ1-2|-|TRBV6-1|-
CASSEYGQGNGYTF
TGTGCCAGCAGTGAATACGGGCAGGGGAATGGCTACACCTTC
>TRBJ1-1|-|TRBV12-5|TRBD1
CASGRGLGVNTEAFF
TGTGCTAGTGGCAGGGGGCTGGGGGTGAACACTGAAGCTTTCTTT
>TRBJ2-2|-|TRBV28|-
CASRTTNTGELFF
TGTGCCAGCCGCACAACGAACACCGGGGAGCTGTTTTTT
>TRBJ2-7|-|TRBV11-2|-
CASSLEAGGSYEQYF
TGTGCCAGCAGCTTAGAAGCCGGGGGCTCCTACGAGCAGTACTTC
>TRBJ2-1|-|TRBV7-9|-
CASSLRIQDSSEQFF
TGTGCCAGCAGCTTAAGAATCCAGGACTCCAGTGAGCAGTTCTTC
>TRBJ2-3|few|TRBV2|TRBD2
CASTAYGGSTDTQYF
TGTGCCAGCACGGCTTACGGGGGGAGCACAGATACGCAGTATTTT
>TRBJ2-7|-|TRBV9|-
CASSLTPGSYEQYF
TGTGCCAGCAGCCTCACCCCCGGGAGTTACGAGCAGTACTTC
>TRBJ2-7|-|TRBV18|-
CASSAGVSYEQYF
TGTGCCAGCTCAGCAGGGGTCTCCTACGAGCAGTACTTC